This T cell receptor (beta chain) was sequenced in a study of regulatory T cells in long-lasting Graves disease. Time point described: newly diagnosed GD, antithyroid drugs for less than 3 months. RNA isolated from PBMCs was used to make the TCR library. Study-level results: A limited number of samples was an acknowledged limitation.

Library construction for TCR beta used iRepertoire HTBI primers and Arm-PCR of CDR3 regions. Via MiXCR, TCRdb re-called the multiplex PCR reads, giving one row per CDR3 protein. The data hold roughly 560,000 distinct CDR3 sequences, with 16% observed a single time. To note about this clonotype: The antigen is undetermined.

Germline V gives CDR1 MDHEN, CDR2 SYDVKM. Trimming cost V 6 bases and J 1 base, with 3 bases left between them. CDR3 length equals 11 residues. A further study also used this sample, focusing on T cells in Graves' hyperthyroidism and ophthalmopathy. From that study: A model using 13 V-J features told ophthalmopathy apart from stable hyperthyroidism.

The chain employs TRBV28 and TRBJ1-2; D call uncertain. This TCR came from a woman aged 35 to 60 with Graves disease. The source material was peripheral blood mononuclear cells (PBMCs), sampled at new diagnosis, from a patient treated with antithyroid drugs. CDR3 protein: CASRINYGYTF. CDR3 nucleotides: TGTGCCAGCAGAATTAACTATGGCTACACCTTC.